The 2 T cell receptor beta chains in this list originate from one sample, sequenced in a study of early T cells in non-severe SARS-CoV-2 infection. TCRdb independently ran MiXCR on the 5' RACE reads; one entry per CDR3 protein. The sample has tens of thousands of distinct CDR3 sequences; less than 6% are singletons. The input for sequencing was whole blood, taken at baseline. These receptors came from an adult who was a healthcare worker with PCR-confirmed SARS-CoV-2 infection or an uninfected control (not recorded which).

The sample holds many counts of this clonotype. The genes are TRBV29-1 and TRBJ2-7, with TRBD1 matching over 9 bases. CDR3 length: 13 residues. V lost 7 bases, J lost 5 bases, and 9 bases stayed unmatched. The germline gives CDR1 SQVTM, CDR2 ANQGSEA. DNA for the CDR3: TGCAGCGCCCGAGGAACAGGGGGCCACGAGCAGTACTTC. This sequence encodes CSARGTGGHEQYF.

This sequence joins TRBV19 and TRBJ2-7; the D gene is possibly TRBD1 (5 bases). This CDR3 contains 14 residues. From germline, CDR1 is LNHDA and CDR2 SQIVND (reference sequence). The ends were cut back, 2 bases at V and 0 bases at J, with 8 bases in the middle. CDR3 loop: CASSIQGDSYEQYF. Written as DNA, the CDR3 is TGTGCCAGTAGTATACAGGGTGACTCCTACGAGCAGTACTTC.